These 20 T cell receptor beta chains were all obtained from the same sample, sequenced in a study of radiotherapy plus CTLA-4 blockade in lung cancer. Data came from immunoSEQ multiplex PCR; TCRdb stores just in-frame clones and leaves some out. The data hold roughly 42,000 clones, with around 63% observed a single time. Sequencing used peripheral blood, obtained from a patient treated with radiotherapy plus ipilimumab. The receptors were gathered from a human donor with non-small cell lung cancer who had a partial response to radiotherapy plus ipilimumab.

The chain has TRBV5-4 and TRBJ1-3; D is undetermined. V dropped 4 bases and J dropped 2 bases, with 22 bases sitting between them. Germline V lookup: CDR1 SGHNT, CDR2 YYREEE (reference sequence). The CDR3 is made up of 18 amino acids. The CDR3: CASSQPSGAEETGNTIYF. CDR3 DNA sequence: TGTGCCAGCAGCCAACCGTCGGGAGCGGAGGAGACTGGAAACACCATATATTTT.

This clone was picked up a small number of times. The V gene is TRBV25-1, the J gene TRBJ1-6, with a tentative D call TRBD1 (5 bases). There are 15 residues in the CDR3. Germline V gives CDR1 MGHDK, CDR2 SYGVNS. V was cut by 4 bases and J by 7 bases, with 14 bases left in between. The CDR3 nucleotides are TGTGCCAGCAGTGCACACGGGGGTAAAAATTCACCCCTCCACTTT. Protein product: CASSAHGGKNSPLHF.

This clone was counted only a few times. This rearrangement joins TRBV6-5 to TRBJ1-1; the D gene is possibly TRBD1 (6 bases). V shed 7 bases and J shed 5 bases, with 17 bases lying between them. Germline loops: CDR1 MNHEY, CDR2 SVGAGI. The CDR3 consists of 14 residues. The CDR3 DNA sequence: TGTGCCAGCACTCAACAGGGATGGATGACTGAAGCTTTCTTT. As protein: CASTQQGWMTEAFF.

This clone is medium-sized in the sample. The chain joins TRBV11-2 to TRBJ2-7, with 10 bases that match TRBD1. CDR1 is SGHAT and CDR2 is FQNNGV in the germline V gene. The CDR3 runs to 15 residues. J lost 4 bases, V lost 3 bases, and 6 bases had no gene match. This CDR3 reads CASSFRDRGLYEQYF. CDR3 in DNA: TGTGCCAGCAGCTTCCGGGACAGGGGCTTATACGAGCAGTACTTC.

The chain combines TRBV6-6 with TRBJ2-1; 9 nucleotides agree with TRBD1. V gave up 2 bases and J gave up 8 bases; unmatched junction bases: 10. Germline lookup yields CDR1 MNHNY and CDR2 SVGAGI (reference sequence). The CDR3 is made up of 16 amino acids. CDR3 sequence (DNA): TGTGCCAGCAGTTACCCGGGACAGGGTCGACGCCATGAGCAGTTCTTC. Protein sequence: CASSYPGQGRRHEQFF.

V gene TRBV29-1 combines with J gene TRBJ2-3; 10 positions match TRBD1. The CDR3 has 16 residues. Germline V CDR1 and CDR2: SQVTM, ANQGSEA. Trimming cost V 7 bases and J 5 bases; bases outside gene matches: 15. Here the CDR3 reads CSGKRQGAAGLDTQYF. CDR3 in DNA: TGCAGCGGCAAGAGACAGGGGGCCGCGGGCCTAGATACGCAGTATTTT.

The genes are TRBV5-1 and TRBJ2-1; no firm D call. CDR1 is SGHRS and CDR2 is YFSETQ in the germline V gene. This CDR3 contains 15 residues. The ends were cut back, 3 bases at V and 0 bases at J, with 10 bases in the middle. The CDR3 loop reads CASSSVKSSYNEQFF. The DNA of the CDR3 is TGCGCCAGCAGCTCGGTCAAGAGCTCCTACAATGAGCAGTTCTTC.

The chain's CDR3 is CASSLGYGEEETQYF. The DNA of the CDR3 is TGTGCCAGCAGCTTAGGGTACGGGGAGGAAGAGACCCAGTACTTC. This rearrangement joins TRBV7-9 to TRBJ2-5; maybe TRBD2 (6 bases). Germline CDR1 is SEHNR and CDR2 is FQNEAQ (reference sequence). This CDR3 spans 15 amino acids. V gave up 1 base and J gave up 3 bases, with 12 bases separating them.

This clone was observed a few times. This chain joins TRBV2 and TRBJ1-2, with TRBD1 as a possible D gene (5 bases). The germline V gene encodes CDR1 SNHLY and CDR2 FYNNEI. V lost 5 bases and J 0 bases, leaving 13 bases between the germline ends. The CDR3 sequence is 15 residues long. The CDR3 sequence is CASSRRVTTNYGYTF. CDR3 bases: TGTGCCAGCAGTCGCAGGGTAACAACTAACTATGGCTACACCTTC.

The chain carries TRBV19 and TRBJ1-2, with TRBD1 identical over 7 bases. This CDR3 spans 16 amino acids. CDR1 and CDR2 from the germline V gene are LNHDA and SQIVND (reference sequence). Trimming cost V 4 bases and J 4 bases; bases outside gene matches: 12. Written as DNA, the CDR3 is TGTGCCAGTAGTACCCCCGGGACAGAGCATAGCTATGGCTACACCTTC. It yields the protein CASSTPGTEHSYGYTF. Supplemented by reference TRBV19 and TRBJ1-2, the full variable domain reads DGGITQSPKYLFRKEGQNVTLSCEQNLNHDAMYWYRQDPGQGLRLIYYSQIVNDFQKGDIAEGYSVSREKKESFPLTVTSAQKNPTAFYLCASSTPGTEHSYGYTFGSGTRLTVV.

This clone was observed a handful of times. V gene TRBV4-1 combines with J gene TRBJ1-2; TRBD1 agrees at 9 bases. After removal of 1 base from V and 4 bases from J, the junction contained 4 bases not matched to a gene. CDR3 size: 15 residues. Germline lookup yields CDR1 MGHRA and CDR2 YSYEKL. The CDR3 reads CASSQGTGEIYGYTF. CDR3 nucleotides: TGCGCCAGCAGCCAAGGGACAGGGGAGATCTATGGCTACACCTTC.

V and J are TRBV7-2 and TRBJ1-1; TRBD1 matches at 8 bases. This CDR3 comprises 15 residues. With V trimmed by 1 base and J by 4 bases, 5 bases remained unmatched. Looked up from germline, CDR1 is SGHTA and CDR2 is FQGNSA. This chain's CDR3 is CASSLGQGRGTEAFF. The CDR3 DNA follows: TGTGCCAGCAGCTTAGGACAGGGGCGGGGCACTGAAGCTTTCTTT. The variable domain in full, completed from reference TRBV7-2 and TRBJ1-1, reads GAGVSQSPSNKVTEKGKDVELRCDPISGHTALYWYRQSLGQGLEFLIYFQGNSAPDKSGLPSDRFSAERTGGSVSTLTIQRTQQEDSAVYLCASSLGQGRGTEAFFGQGTRLTVV.

This clone appeared a few times. This rearrangement joins TRBV6-5 to TRBJ1-5; D possibly corresponds to TRBD1 (5 bases). CDR1 is MNHEY, CDR2 SVGAGI, per germline. The CDR3 length is 14 residues. V lost 2 bases to trimming and J lost 7 bases, with 12 bases between them. This CDR3 reads CASSYRAGYQPQHF. DNA of the CDR3: TGTGCCAGCAGTTACAGGGCAGGGTACCAGCCCCAGCATTTT.

The gene calls are TRBV2 and TRBJ2-7, with D possibly being TRBD2 (5 bases). The CDR3 covers 15 residues. Per germline, CDR1 SNHLY and CDR2 FYNNEI. With 4 bases removed from V and 0 bases from J, the gap between germline ends came to 13 bases. The DNA of the CDR3 is TGTGCCAGCAGTGCCCGGGATCTCGGCTCCTACGAGCAGTACTTC. Translating gives CASSARDLGSYEQYF.

This clone was seen only once. The rearrangement joins TRBV7-3 to TRBJ2-1, with 9 bases aligning to TRBD2. The CDR3 is made up of 13 amino acids. J was trimmed by 9 bases and V by 5 bases; bases with no gene match: 5. Germline CDR1 reads SGHTA; CDR2 reads FQGTGA. CDR3 bases: TGTGCCAGCAGCGAAACTAGCGGGTTTGAGCAGTTCTTC. Its translation: CASSETSGFEQFF.

The chain links TRBV6-1 to TRBJ2-2, with D unresolved. Germline CDR1 is MNHNS and CDR2 is SASEGT. Trimming took off 7 bases at V and 7 bases at J, with 7 bases between the two ends. The CDR3 spans 11 residues. Written as DNA, the CDR3 is TGTGCCAGCATTCTCGGCGGGGAGCTGTTTTTT. It encodes CASILGGELFF.

The chain recombines TRBV6-5 with TRBJ1-2; 7 bases line up with TRBD1. V dropped 8 bases and J dropped 0; count of bases not matched to a gene: 9. The V gene's germline CDR1 is MNHEY and CDR2 SVGAGI. The CDR3 length is 15 residues. The CDR3 bases are TGTGCCAGCCGGGACAGAGATTCAACTAACTATGGCTACACCTTC. It is translated as CASRDRDSTNYGYTF.

This clone was observed a few times. CDR3 loop: CASSTDRDSPLHF. CDR3 sequence (DNA): TGTGCCAGCAGCACTGACAGGGATTCACCCCTCCACTTT. This chain uses TRBV7-3 with TRBJ1-6; TRBD1 agrees at 7 bases. Germline V gene sequence: CDR1 SGHTA, CDR2 FQGTGA. The CDR3 totals 13 residues. Germline trimming cut 5 bases from V and 8 bases from J; bases unmatched to any gene: 3.

The chain combines TRBV19 with TRBJ2-2; TRBD2 is a possible D gene (7 bases). Trimming removed 7 bases from V and 5 bases from J, with 14 bases in between. The CDR3 runs 14 residues. Germline values: CDR1 LNHDA, CDR2 SQIVND (reference sequence). The CDR3 region is CASKRAGHTGELFF. The CDR3 DNA reads TGTGCCAGTAAGCGAGCGGGACATACCGGGGAGCTGTTTTTT.

This clone was recorded once. This rearrangement joins TRBV2 to TRBJ2-1; 14 nucleotides match TRBD2. Germline-derived CDR1 and CDR2 are SNHLY and FYNNEI. The CDR3 is made up of 15 amino acids. After removal of 6 bases from V and 9 bases from J, the junction contained 7 bases not matched to a gene. The CDR3 nucleotides are TGTGCCAGCAGCTCGACTAGCGGGGGGGCGGGTGAGCAGTTCTTC. It codes for CASSSTSGGAGEQFF.